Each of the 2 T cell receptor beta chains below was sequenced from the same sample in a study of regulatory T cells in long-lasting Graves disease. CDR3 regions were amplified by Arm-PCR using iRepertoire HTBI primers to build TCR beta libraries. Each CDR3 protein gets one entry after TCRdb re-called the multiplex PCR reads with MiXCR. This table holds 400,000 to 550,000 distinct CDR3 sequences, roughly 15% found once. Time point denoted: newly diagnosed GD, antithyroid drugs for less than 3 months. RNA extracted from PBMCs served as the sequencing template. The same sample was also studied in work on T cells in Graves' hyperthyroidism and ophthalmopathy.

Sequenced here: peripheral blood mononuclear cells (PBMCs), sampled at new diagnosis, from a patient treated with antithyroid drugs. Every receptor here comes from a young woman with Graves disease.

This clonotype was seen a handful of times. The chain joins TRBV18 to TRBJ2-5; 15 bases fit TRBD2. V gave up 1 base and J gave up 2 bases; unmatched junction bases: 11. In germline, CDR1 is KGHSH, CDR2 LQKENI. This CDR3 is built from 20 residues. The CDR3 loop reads CASSPLSGLAGGSVQETQYF. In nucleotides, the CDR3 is TGTGCCAGCTCACCACTATCTGGACTAGCGGGAGGGTCGGTACAAGAGACCCAGTACTTC.

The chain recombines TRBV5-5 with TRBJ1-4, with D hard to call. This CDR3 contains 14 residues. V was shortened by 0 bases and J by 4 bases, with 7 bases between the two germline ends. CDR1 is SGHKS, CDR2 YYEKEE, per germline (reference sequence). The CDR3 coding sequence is TGTGCCAGCAGCTTGGCGTCCTATAATGAAAAACTGTTTTTT. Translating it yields CASSLASYNEKLFF.